This TCR beta chain was identified during a study of blood T cell repertoires in COVID-19. The participants were between about 18 and 90 years old and came from some 23 US areas. Libraries were prepared by immunoSEQ multiplex PCR; TCRdb keeps only in-frame clonotypes and omits some of them. Found here are around 370,000 clones, 88% of them singletons; the top ten hold more than 0.95%. V was shortened by 2 bases and J by 12 bases, with 8 bases between the two germline ends. CDR1 and CDR2 from the germline V gene are MNHEY and SVGEGT. The CDR3 extends over 11 amino acids. The sequence derives from a woman under 30 who had recovered from COVID-19. The gene calls are TRBV6-2 or TRBV6-3 and TRBJ1-5; D uncertain. The sample consisted of PBMCs or T cells enriched from blood (not recorded which). DNA of the CDR3: TGTGCCAGCAGTTACCCGGAGGGCCAGCATTTT. Protein product: CASSYPEGQHF.